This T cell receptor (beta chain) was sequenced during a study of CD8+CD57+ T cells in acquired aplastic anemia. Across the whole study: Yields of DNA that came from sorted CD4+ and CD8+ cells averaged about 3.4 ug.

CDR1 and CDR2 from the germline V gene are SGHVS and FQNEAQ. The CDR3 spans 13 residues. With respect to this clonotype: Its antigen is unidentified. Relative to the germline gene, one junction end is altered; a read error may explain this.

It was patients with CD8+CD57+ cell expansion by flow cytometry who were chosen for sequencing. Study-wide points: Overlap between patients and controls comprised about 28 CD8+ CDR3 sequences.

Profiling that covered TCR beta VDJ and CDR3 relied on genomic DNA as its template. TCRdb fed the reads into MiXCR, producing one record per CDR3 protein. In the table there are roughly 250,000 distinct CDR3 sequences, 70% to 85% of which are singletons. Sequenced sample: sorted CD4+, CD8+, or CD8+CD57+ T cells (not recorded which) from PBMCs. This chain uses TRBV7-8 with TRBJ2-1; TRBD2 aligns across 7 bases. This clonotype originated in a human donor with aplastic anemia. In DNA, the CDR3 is TGTGCCAGCAGCTTTGGGGGGGTTCCCGAGCAGCTGTTC. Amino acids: CASSFGGVPEQLF.